The source of this TCR beta chain is a study of blood T cell repertoires in COVID-19. Study information: Samples of COVID-19 (acute and convalescent) were obtained from the United States, Italy and Spain. From T cells, B-cell-depleted T cells, or PBMCs came the material, which was cDNA or gDNA.

V lost 1 base and J lost 7; bases outside the gene matches: 6. This CDR3 contains 15 residues. Germline-derived CDR1 and CDR2 are MNHEY and SVGEGT. Generated by immunoSEQ multiplex PCR, the TCRdb table keeps only in-frame clones and is missing some. This sample carries about 78,000 clones, 86% of them seen once, and the ten largest clones take about 5%. The TCR was taken from a man aged 45-60 years with active or convalescent COVID-19. V is TRBV6-2 or TRBV6-3 and J is TRBJ2-7; the match to TRBD1 covers 11 bases. Sequenced material: peripheral blood. The CDR3 coding sequence is TGTGCCAGCAGTTACTACGGACAGGGGGCGGGGGAGCAGTACTTC. Protein product: CASSYYGQGAGEQYF.